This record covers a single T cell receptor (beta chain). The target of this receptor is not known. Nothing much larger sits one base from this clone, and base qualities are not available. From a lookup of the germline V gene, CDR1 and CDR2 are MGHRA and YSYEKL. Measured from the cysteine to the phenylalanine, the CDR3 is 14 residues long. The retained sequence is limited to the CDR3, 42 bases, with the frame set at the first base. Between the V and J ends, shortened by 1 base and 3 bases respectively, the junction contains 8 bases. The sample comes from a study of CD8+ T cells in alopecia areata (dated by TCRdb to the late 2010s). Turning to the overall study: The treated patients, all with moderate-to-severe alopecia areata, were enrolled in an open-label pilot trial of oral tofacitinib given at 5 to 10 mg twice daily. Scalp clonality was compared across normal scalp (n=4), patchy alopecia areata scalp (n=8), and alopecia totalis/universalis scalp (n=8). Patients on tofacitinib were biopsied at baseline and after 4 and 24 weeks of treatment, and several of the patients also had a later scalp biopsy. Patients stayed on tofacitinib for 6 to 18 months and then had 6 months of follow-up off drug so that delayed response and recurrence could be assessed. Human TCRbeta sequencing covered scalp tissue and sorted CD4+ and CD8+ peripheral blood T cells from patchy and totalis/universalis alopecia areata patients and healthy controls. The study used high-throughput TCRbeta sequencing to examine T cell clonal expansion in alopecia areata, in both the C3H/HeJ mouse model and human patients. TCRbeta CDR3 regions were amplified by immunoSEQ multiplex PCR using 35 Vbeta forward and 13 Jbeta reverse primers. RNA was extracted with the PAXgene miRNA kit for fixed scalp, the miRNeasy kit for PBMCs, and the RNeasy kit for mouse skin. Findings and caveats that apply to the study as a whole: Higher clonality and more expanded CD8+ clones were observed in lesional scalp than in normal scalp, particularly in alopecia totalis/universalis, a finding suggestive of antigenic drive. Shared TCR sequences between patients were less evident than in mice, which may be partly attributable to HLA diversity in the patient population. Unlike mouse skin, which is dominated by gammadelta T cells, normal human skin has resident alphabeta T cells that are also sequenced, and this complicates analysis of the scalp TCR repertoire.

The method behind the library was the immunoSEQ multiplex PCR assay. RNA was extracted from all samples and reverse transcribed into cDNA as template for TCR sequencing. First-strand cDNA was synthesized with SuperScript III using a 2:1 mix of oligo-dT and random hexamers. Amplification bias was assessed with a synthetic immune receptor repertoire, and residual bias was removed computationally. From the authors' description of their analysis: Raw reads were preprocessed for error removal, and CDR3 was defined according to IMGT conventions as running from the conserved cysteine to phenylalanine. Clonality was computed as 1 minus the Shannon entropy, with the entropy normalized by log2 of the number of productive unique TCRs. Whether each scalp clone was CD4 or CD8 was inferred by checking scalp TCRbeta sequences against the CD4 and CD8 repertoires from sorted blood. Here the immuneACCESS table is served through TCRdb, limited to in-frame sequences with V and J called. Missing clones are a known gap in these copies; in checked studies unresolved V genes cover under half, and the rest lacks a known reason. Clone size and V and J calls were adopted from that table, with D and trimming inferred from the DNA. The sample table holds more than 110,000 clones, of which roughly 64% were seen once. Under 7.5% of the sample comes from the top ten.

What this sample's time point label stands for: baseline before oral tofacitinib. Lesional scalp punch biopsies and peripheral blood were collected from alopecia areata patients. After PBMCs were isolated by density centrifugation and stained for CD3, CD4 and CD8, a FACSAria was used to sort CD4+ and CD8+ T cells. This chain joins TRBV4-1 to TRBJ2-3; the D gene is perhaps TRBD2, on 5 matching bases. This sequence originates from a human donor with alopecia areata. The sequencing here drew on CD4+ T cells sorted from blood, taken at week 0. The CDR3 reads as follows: CASSQVRGTDTQYF. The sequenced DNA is TGCGCCAGCAGCCAAGTTCGGGGAACAGATACGCAGTATTTT.